The clone carrying this T cell receptor (beta chain) was seen once. Additional DNA sequences in this sample encode the identical CDR3. Profiled with immunoSEQ multiplex PCR; TCRdb holds only in-frame clones, not every one. This sample has 2 million to 2.5 million clones, with about 95% found just once. This sample is part of a study of shared clonotypes between healthy human individuals. Naive CD8 cells, CD45RO-negative and positively selected for CCR7, excluded terminally differentiated effector memory CD45RA+ cells. The sequenced sample was naive CD8+ T cells sorted from blood. This receptor was taken from a man aged 18 to 35 in good health.

CDR3 protein: CASSLGGSNTEAFF. In DNA form, the CDR3 reads TGCGCCAGCAGCTTGGGCGGGAGCAACACTGAAGCTTTCTTT. The chain joins TRBV5-1 to TRBJ1-1, with D unclear. The germline gives CDR1 SGHRS, CDR2 YFSETQ. This CDR3 contains 14 residues. V lost 0 bases to trimming and J lost 2 bases, with 8 bases between them.